The 21 T cell receptor beta chains listed next were all sequenced from one sample in a study of Ad26.COV2.S vaccination and SARS-CoV-2 variants. The protocol was immunoSEQ multiplex PCR, while the TCRdb copy is restricted to in-frame clones and leaves out a portion. Of 300,000 to 350,000 clones in the sample, about 88% were seen once. Treatment described: some 20 received Ad26.COV2.S at low or high dose, single or two shots; about 5 received placebo; per-sample allocation not given. Sampling happened 63 days after the first vaccine or placebo injection. This material consisted of peripheral blood, taken in a trial of Ad26.COV2.S vaccine versus placebo. The source of these receptors is a person aged 18-65 years who received the Ad26.COV2.S COVID-19 vaccine or a placebo.

The CDR3 nucleotides are TGTGCCAGCAGCCCAAGCCCCGCTAGGGAGCAGTACTTC. This translates into CASSPSPAREQYF. The V gene is TRBV7-2, the J gene TRBJ2-7, with D unclear. Trimming pared 5 bases from V and 7 bases from J, leaving 15 bases between. The CDR3 length is 13 residues. Germline values: CDR1 SGHTA, CDR2 FQGNSA.

The chain combines TRBV7-9 with TRBJ1-4; weak D call: TRBD1 (5 bases). Germline V gene sequence: CDR1 SEHNR, CDR2 FQNEAQ (reference sequence). This CDR3 has 15 residues. The ends were cut back, 2 bases at V and 7 bases at J, with 14 bases in the middle. CDR3 sequence: CASSLNGAGGEKLFF. CDR3 DNA sequence: TGTGCCAGCAGCTTAAACGGGGCTGGGGGTGAAAAACTGTTTTTT.

The chain combines TRBV7-3 with TRBJ2-2; no definite D call. Germline-derived CDR1 and CDR2 are SGHTA and FQGTGA. Trimming stripped 5 bases from V and 1 base from J, with 8 bases between. This CDR3 has 14 amino acids. As DNA, the CDR3 is TGTGCCAGCAGCCCGGACCGGAACACCGGGGAGCTGTTTTTT. This translates into CASSPDRNTGELFF.

The rearrangement joins TRBV30 to TRBJ1-5; D ambiguous. CDR1 GTSNPN and CDR2 SVGIG come from the germline V gene (reference sequence). Trimming left V 0 bases short and J 2 bases short, with 14 bases between. The CDR3 totals 16 residues. This CDR3 is CAWSVIEASGNQPQHF. CDR3 nucleotides: TGTGCCTGGAGTGTAATCGAGGCATCGGGCAATCAGCCCCAGCATTTT.

This chain uses TRBV19 with TRBJ1-2; possibly TRBD1 for D (6 bases). Germline V gene lookup returns CDR1 LNHDA and CDR2 SQIVND (reference sequence). The CDR3 is 16 amino acids. Between the trimmed V and J ends, which lost 0 bases and 4 bases, there was a span of 15 bases. The CDR3 DNA sequence: TGTGCCAGTAGTATAGACTTAGACAGGTCTGTCTATGGCTACACCTTC. Amino acid sequence: CASSIDLDRSVYGYTF.

The chain employs TRBV5-1 and TRBJ2-7; TRBD2 might be the D (6 bases). V was clipped by 4 bases and J by 0 bases, with 26 bases between them. Germline assignment: CDR1 SGHRS and CDR2 YFSETQ. There are 19 residues in the CDR3. CDR3 sequence (DNA): TGCGCCAGCAGCGGAGGGACCCGCTCGCGTCAAGAGAGCTCCTACGAGCAGTACTTC. It codes for CASSGGTRSRQESSYEQYF.

V usage is TRBV6-5 and J usage is TRBJ1-5; no firm D call. The V gene lost 6 bases and the J gene lost 4 bases, with 10 bases spanning the gap. In germline, CDR1 is MNHEY, CDR2 SVGAGI. CDR3 size: 13 residues. The CDR3 bases are TGTGCCAGCAGACGGACGTCGAATCAGCCCCAGCATTTT. Encoded protein: CASRRTSNQPQHF.

The chain combines TRBV2 with TRBJ1-2; tentative D call: TRBD1 (5 bases). Germline V CDR1 and CDR2: SNHLY, FYNNEI. The CDR3 consists of 12 residues. The V end was cut by 5 bases, the J end by 9 bases, with 13 bases between. The CDR3 region has the DNA TGTGCCAGCAGTCCAGGCACGGGACGCTACACCTTC. Translation gives CASSPGTGRYTF.

J is TRBJ2-1 and V is TRBV5-1; 7 nucleotides agree with TRBD1. Germline loops: CDR1 SGHRS, CDR2 YFSETQ. J lost 8 bases, V lost 4 bases, and 12 bases had no gene match. The length of the CDR3 is 15 residues. The DNA for the CDR3 is TGCGCCAGCAGCCCAGGGGGATCCCAGGGGGATGAGCAGTTCTTC. Its protein is CASSPGGSQGDEQFF.

This clone was observed a handful of times. The chain uses TRBV4-3 and TRBJ1-2; D ambiguous. The germline V gene has CDR1 LGHNA and CDR2 YSLEER. The CDR3 has 17 amino acids. Trimming shortened V by 0 bases and J by 7 bases, and 21 bases separated the two germline ends. CDR3 DNA: TGCGCCAGCAGCCAAGAATTAGAGGGTAGAGGTTCGGGTGGCTACACCTTC. Encoded protein: CASSQELEGRGSGGYTF.

This chain connects TRBV7-9 to TRBJ2-7; 7 bases are shared with TRBD1. The germline V gene has CDR1 SEHNR and CDR2 FQNEAQ (reference sequence). Germline trimming cut 5 bases from V and 6 bases from J; bases unmatched to any gene: 10. The CDR3 runs to 14 residues. CDR3 residues: CASSRRQGRFEQYF. The CDR3 DNA follows: TGTGCCAGCAGCCGTAGACAGGGACGGTTCGAGCAGTACTTC.

The V gene is TRBV5-8, the J gene TRBJ1-4; D might be TRBD1 (6 bases). The germline CDR1 and CDR2 sequences are SGHTS and YDEGEE. The CDR3 sequence is 14 residues long. Trimming shortened V by 2 bases and J by 6 bases, and 11 bases separated the two germline ends. In DNA form, the CDR3 reads TGTGCCAGCAGCTTTAGCCGACAGGATGAAAAACTGTTTTTT. Its protein is CASSFSRQDEKLFF.

V gene TRBV6-5 combines with J gene TRBJ2-3, with 7 bases matching TRBD1. Germline lookup yields CDR1 MNHEY and CDR2 SVGAGI. CDR3 length: 12 residues. The V gene end was trimmed by 9 bases and the J gene end by 7 bases; junction bases not matched to a gene: 7. The CDR3 spells CASGQEGNTQYF. The CDR3 DNA sequence: TGTGCCAGTGGACAGGAAGGCAATACGCAGTATTTT.

This clone turned up a few times. The chain uses TRBV4-1 and TRBJ2-2, with 7 bases that match TRBD2. The CDR3 covers 16 residues. Trimming at V came to 0 bases and at J to 11 bases, leaving 12 bases not matched to a gene. Germline V gene sequence: CDR1 MGHRA, CDR2 YSYEKL. CDR3 coding DNA: TGCGCCAGCAGCCAAGAAGGGGCGGGAGTGGGCGGAGAGCTGTTTTTT. Translation: CASSQEGAGVGGELFF.

The V call is TRBV6-5, the J call TRBJ2-1; 7 positions agree with TRBD1. Germline CDR1 reads MNHEY; CDR2 reads SVGAGI. The CDR3 is 14 amino acids. Trimming removed 6 bases from V and 7 bases from J; junction bases left unmatched: 9. This CDR3 reads CASRFQGVGNEQFF. DNA of the CDR3: TGTGCCAGCAGGTTCCAGGGGGTGGGAAATGAGCAGTTCTTC.

In DNA, the CDR3 is TGTGCCAGCAGCCCGGGGACAGGGCGTCGGGAAAACATTCAGTACTTC. It codes for CASSPGTGRRENIQYF. The rearrangement joins TRBV7-9 to TRBJ2-4; 9 nucleotides match TRBD1. Trimming removed 5 bases from V and 5 bases from J; junction bases left unmatched: 10. Germline CDR1 SEHNR, CDR2 FQNEAQ (reference sequence). The CDR3 contains 16 residues. Using reference TRBV7-9 and TRBJ2-4 for the parts outside the CDR3, the full variable domain is DTGVSQNPRHKITKRGQNVTFRCDPISEHNRLYWYRQTLGQGPEFLTYFQNEAQLEKSRLLSDRFSAERPKGSFSTLEIQRTEQGDSAMYLCASSPGTGRRENIQYFGAGTRLSVL.

CDR3 sequence (DNA): TGTGCCAGCAAAATGGGGTTGGGGCAGCCCCAGCATTTT. It translates to CASKMGLGQPQHF. The V gene is TRBV6-5, the J gene TRBJ1-5; D is unresolved. This CDR3 comprises 13 residues. V lost 7 bases and J lost 7, with 14 bases in between. CDR1 is MNHEY, CDR2 SVGAGI, per germline.

The chain carries TRBV4-2 and TRBJ2-2; D is perhaps TRBD1 (7 bases). CDR1 and CDR2 (germline): LGHNA, YNFKEQ. Trimming cost V 4 bases and J 6 bases, with 18 bases left between them. The CDR3 runs to 16 residues. The chain's CDR3 is CASSPSQGGRSGELFF. In DNA form, the CDR3 reads TGTGCCAGCAGCCCGTCGCAGGGGGGCCGATCCGGGGAGCTGTTTTTT.

Comments on this clone: Other nucleotide sequences in the sample specify the same CDR3. The chain couples TRBV5-1 to TRBJ1-3; D remains unclear. This CDR3 contains 14 residues. Germline values: CDR1 SGHRS, CDR2 YFSETQ. V was clipped by 3 bases and J by 0 bases, with 7 bases between them. The DNA for the CDR3 is TGCGCCAGCAGCTCCCGTGGCTCTGGAAACACCATATATTTT. Residues: CASSSRGSGNTIYF.

This sequence joins TRBV6-6 and TRBJ1-3; D call uncertain. The V end lost 0 bases, the J end lost 4 bases, and 7 bases lay between the germline ends. Germline V gene lookup returns CDR1 MNHNY and CDR2 SVGAGI (reference sequence). The CDR3 covers 14 residues. The CDR3 loop is CASSYSNGGNTIYF. The DNA of the CDR3 is TGTGCCAGCAGTTACTCGAACGGGGGAAACACCATATATTTT.

This chain joins TRBV14 and TRBJ1-1; D might be TRBD1 (6 bases). V was clipped by 6 bases and J by 0 bases, with 17 bases between them. The CDR3 has 16 residues. Germline V lookup: CDR1 SGHDN, CDR2 FVKESK. CDR3 sequence reads: CASRPVGGLMNTEAFF. Written as DNA, the CDR3 is TGTGCCAGCAGACCAGTGGGGGGCCTCATGAACACTGAAGCTTTCTTT.